The 25 T cell receptor beta chains given below trace back to one sample, sequenced in a study of identical twins (TCRdb year 2016). The library was made by 5' RACE. TCRdb shows the sequencer as Illumina HiSeq 2000. In-frame beta chains were kept once TCRdb had trimmed the public reads at Q25 with fastp and called clones with MiXCR. Every entry covers one CDR3 protein and lists the most common genes and DNA from its rows. The sample data list under 300,000 distinct CDR3 sequences, and 9.5% to 15% of these were observed just once. Together, the top ten hold around 4% of the sample. The same sample was also studied in work on yellow fever vaccine responses in identical twins.

Sequenced material: memory (CD45RO+) T cells sorted from blood. This specimen's cell subset or site label, interpreted: CD45RO+ enriched T cells. The receptors were sampled from a woman younger than 30 in good health.

This rearrangement joins TRBV6-2 or TRBV6-3 to TRBJ2-2, with D possibly being TRBD1 or TRBD2 (5 bases each). This CDR3 region has 13 residues. The V end was cut by 7 bases, the J end by 7 bases, with 13 bases between. Looked up from germline, CDR1 is MNHEY and CDR2 is SVGEGT. The CDR3 DNA follows: TGTGCCAGCACAGGGCTAGCTGGCGGGGAGCTGTTTTTT. Protein: CASTGLAGGELFF.

This clonotype occurred a few times. The chain links TRBV7-9 to TRBJ2-1, with 10 nucleotides matching TRBD2. The V gene end was trimmed by 3 bases and the J gene end by 5 bases; junction bases not matched to a gene: 7. The CDR3 sequence is 16 residues long. CDR1 is SEHNR, CDR2 FQNEAQ, per germline (reference sequence). CDR3 sequence reads: CASSLQRGGLDNEQFF. The CDR3 bases are TGTGCCAGCAGCTTGCAGCGGGGGGGCCTTGACAATGAGCAGTTCTTC.

This clonotype has only a few counts. The rearrangement links TRBV6-1 to TRBJ2-1; the match to TRBD2 covers 11 bases. V shed 5 bases and J 5 bases; nucleotides not matched to a gene: 5. The CDR3 runs to 15 residues. Germline CDR1 is MNHNS and CDR2 is SASEGT. The CDR3 here is CASSPLAGVDNEQFF. CDR3 sequence (DNA): TGTGCCAGCAGTCCACTAGCGGGAGTGGACAATGAGCAGTTCTTC.

This clonotype has ten or more counts. V is TRBV28 and J is TRBJ2-7; 12 bases match TRBD1. After removal of 5 bases from V and 4 bases from J, the junction contained 9 bases not matched to a gene. The CDR3 runs to 16 residues. Germline assignment: CDR1 MDHEN and CDR2 SYDVKM. The CDR3 DNA sequence: TGTGCCAGCAGTCCAGTCGGGACAGGGGGCGAGTACGAGCAGTACTTC. Protein product: CASSPVGTGGEYEQYF.

This clonotype turned up a few times. The V and J genes are TRBV7-2 and TRBJ1-6, with D hard to call. This CDR3 has 14 amino acids. In germline, CDR1 is SGHTA, CDR2 FQGNSA. V lost 2 bases, J lost 8 bases, and 10 bases lay in between. CDR3 protein: CASSLMASDSPLHF. CDR3 coding DNA: TGTGCCAGCAGCTTAATGGCTTCTGATTCACCCCTCCACTTT.

The chain is built from TRBV5-1 and TRBJ2-7; 8 positions match TRBD2. The CDR3 length is 18 residues. Germline V lookup: CDR1 SGHRS, CDR2 YFSETQ. The ends lost 0 bases at V and 2 bases at J; junction bases unmatched: 13. As DNA, the CDR3 is TGCGCCAGCAGCTTGGGAGTGTCTATAGGGACTAGAGCCTACGAGCAGTACTTC. Translation gives CASSLGVSIGTRAYEQYF.

In this sample, this clonotype turned up a few times. CDR3 amino acids: CSAREWAPREQYF. In DNA, the CDR3 is TGCAGTGCTAGAGAGTGGGCTCCTAGGGAACAGTACTTC. This chain connects TRBV20-1 to TRBJ2-7; D unclear. The germline CDR1 and CDR2 sequences are DFQATT and SNEGSKA (reference sequence). Trimming pared 0 bases from V and 10 bases from J, leaving 16 bases between. The CDR3 consists of 13 residues.

This clonotype was observed a few times. The chain recombines TRBV10-3 with TRBJ2-3, with D hard to call. CDR1 and CDR2 (germline): ENHRY, SYGVKD. This CDR3 contains 11 residues. V was cut by 10 bases and J by 4 bases, with 9 bases left in between. This CDR3 reads CATVKSDTQYF. The CDR3 DNA is TGTGCCACAGTTAAGTCAGATACGCAGTATTTT.

The V gene is TRBV5-1, the J gene TRBJ2-5, with D possibly being TRBD2 (6 bases). The V gene's germline CDR1 is SGHRS and CDR2 YFSETQ. This CDR3 is 15 amino acids long. V was cut by 2 bases and J by 5 bases, with 16 bases left in between. CDR3 in amino acids: CASSLKVVGSETQYF. Written as DNA, the CDR3 is TGCGCCAGCAGCTTAAAAGTTGTCGGGAGTGAGACCCAGTACTTC.

The chain uses TRBV21-1 and TRBJ2-1; TRBD2, the table's D call, lacks a check against the DNA. TRBV21-1 is described as a pseudogene. The CDR3 sequence is 14 residues long. The CDR3 DNA is TGTGCCAGCAGCAAAGAATCGGGGAGCAATGAGCAGTTCTTC. Translation gives CASSKESGSNEQFF.

This clonotype was seen many times. V gene TRBV3-1 combines with J gene TRBJ1-5; D gene uncertain. The V gene lost 2 bases and the J gene lost 4 bases, with 6 bases spanning the gap. The length of the CDR3 is 13 residues. Germline V gene lookup returns CDR1 LGHDT and CDR2 YNNKEL (reference sequence). CDR3: CASSQLGNQPQHF. CDR3 bases: TGTGCCAGCAGCCAACTGGGGAATCAGCCCCAGCATTTT.

The table lists this clonotype with a few counts. The rearrangement links TRBV19 to TRBJ2-2, with D possibly being TRBD1 (6 bases). The V end was cut by 4 bases, the J end by 1 base, with 10 bases between. The CDR3 runs to 15 residues. CDR1 is LNHDA and CDR2 is SQIVND in the germline V gene (reference sequence). The CDR3 here is CASSRTDMNTGELFF. DNA of the CDR3: TGTGCCAGTAGTAGGACAGACATGAACACCGGGGAGCTGTTTTTT.

The rearrangement uses TRBV5-1 and TRBJ2-3, with D unclear. V was clipped by 2 bases and J by 7 bases, with 8 bases between them. This CDR3 has 12 residues. Germline CDR1 reads SGHRS; CDR2 reads YFSETQ. The CDR3 DNA follows: TGCGCCAGCAGCTTAGGTTCCTATACGCAGTATTTT. Amino acids: CASSLGSYTQYF.

This clonotype has just a few counts. The chain is built from TRBV4-1 and TRBJ2-1; D gene ambiguous. Trimming removed 0 bases at V and 12 bases at J, with 9 bases between. The CDR3 consists of 12 residues. In germline, CDR1 is MGHRA, CDR2 YSYEKL. This CDR3 reads CASSQEPGGQFF. In nucleotides, the CDR3 is TGCGCCAGCAGCCAAGAGCCGGGCGGGCAGTTCTTC.

The chain has TRBV12-3 or TRBV12-4 and TRBJ2-5; D possibly uses TRBD1 or TRBD2 (5 bases each). This CDR3 region has 14 residues. Trimming cost V 5 bases and J 5 bases, with 15 bases left between them. CDR3 DNA sequence: TGTGCCAGCAGTCCTGGGGACGGGCGGGAGACCCAGTACTTC. It codes for CASSPGDGRETQYF.

This clonotype occurred a few times. The chain carries TRBV20-1 and TRBJ2-7; 7 nucleotides align to TRBD1. The CDR3 sequence is 15 residues long. Germline assignment: CDR1 DFQATT and CDR2 SNEGSKA (reference sequence). The J segment lost 0 bases and the V segment lost 3 bases, leaving 8 bases of the junction unmatched. CDR3 amino acids: CSARVATGNSYEQYF. The CDR3, as DNA: TGCAGTGCTAGGGTGGCGACAGGGAACTCCTACGAGCAGTACTTC.

The V call is TRBV5-6, the J call TRBJ2-7; 8 bases line up with TRBD1. The V and J ends lost 2 bases and 2 bases, in that order; junction bases with no gene match: 9. This CDR3 comprises 16 residues. Germline V gene data show CDR1 as SGHDT and CDR2 as YYEEEE. The CDR3 coding sequence is TGTGCCAGCAGCTTACAGGGGGTACTCGATCCCTACGAGCAGTACTTC. This codes for CASSLQGVLDPYEQYF.

This clonotype was observed many times. This chain links TRBV10-3 with TRBJ2-1; TRBD1 aligns across 10 bases. J was trimmed by 6 bases and V by 10 bases; bases with no gene match: 3. This CDR3 has 12 residues. Germline V gene data show CDR1 as ENHRY and CDR2 as SYGVKD. CDR3 in DNA: TGTGCCACCGGGACAGGGGCCAATGAGCAGTTCTTC. Amino acid sequence: CATGTGANEQFF.

This clonotype occurred a few times. The chain links TRBV28 to TRBJ2-4, with 10 bases fitting TRBD2. The ends lost 6 bases at V and 4 bases at J; junction bases unmatched: 9. In germline, CDR1 is MDHEN, CDR2 SYDVKM. CDR3 length equals 16 residues. DNA of the CDR3: TGTGCCAGCAGCAGCAGCGGGAGGGCCTTGAAAAACATTCAGTACTTC. It is translated as CASSSSGRALKNIQYF.

This sequence joins TRBV7-9 and TRBJ2-7; D gene ambiguous. CDR3 length equals 15 residues. CDR1 is SEHNR and CDR2 is FQNEAQ in the germline V gene (reference sequence). Trimming took off 4 bases at V and 5 bases at J, with 18 bases between the two ends. The CDR3 here is CASSWSGLSMNEQYF. In nucleotides, the CDR3 is TGTGCCAGCAGCTGGTCCGGGCTGTCCATGAACGAGCAGTACTTC. The whole variable domain, filled in from reference TRBV7-9 and TRBJ2-7, reads DTGVSQNPRHKITKRGQNVTFRCDPISEHNRLYWYRQTLGQGPEFLTYFQNEAQLEKSRLLSDRFSAERPKGSFSTLEIQRTEQGDSAMYLCASSWSGLSMNEQYFGPGTRLTVT.

This clonotype was counted many times. The CDR3: CASSYTQGAGGELFF. CDR3 nucleotide sequence: TGTGCCAGCAGTTACACACAGGGGGCAGGCGGGGAGCTGTTTTTT. J is TRBJ2-2 and V is TRBV6-5; TRBD1 matches 9 bases. Germline assignment: CDR1 MNHEY and CDR2 SVGAGI. This CDR3 has 15 residues. V lost 2 bases and J lost 7; bases outside the gene matches: 5.

This clonotype was observed a few times. A read error may account for a junction end that differs from germline. The genes are TRBV7-7 and TRBJ2-3; possible D gene TRBD1, 5 bases. The CDR3 has 15 amino acids. In germline, CDR1 is SSHAT, CDR2 FNYEAQ (reference sequence). CDR3 nucleotide sequence: TGTGCTAGCAGCTCTCTCGACAGTACCACAGATACGCAGTATTTT. Protein sequence: CASSSLDSTTDTQYF.

V and J are TRBV28 and TRBJ1-1; TRBD1 matches at 11 bases. This CDR3 is built from 16 residues. In germline, CDR1 is MDHEN, CDR2 SYDVKM. Unmatched junction bases numbered 6, after V lost 6 bases and J lost 0 bases. CDR3 sequence (DNA): TGTGCCAGCAGGCTCGGACAGGGGGCTTTGAACACTGAAGCTTTCTTT. It specifies CASRLGQGALNTEAFF. The full variable domain, rest sourced from reference TRBV28 and TRBJ1-1, is DVKVTQSSRYLVKRTGEKVFLECVQDMDHENMFWYRQDPGLGLRLIYFSYDVKMKEKGDIPEGYSVSREKKERFSLILESASTNQTSMYLCASRLGQGALNTEAFFGQGTRLTVV.

This clonotype showed up just a few times. The chain joins TRBV18 to TRBJ1-4; TRBD1 matches 8 bases. The CDR3 extends over 20 amino acids. The germline V gene encodes CDR1 KGHSH and CDR2 LQKENI. The ends lost 0 bases at V and 3 bases at J; junction bases unmatched: 15. The CDR3 loop reads CASSPPRGQGRVSSNEKLFF. As DNA, the CDR3 is TGTGCCAGCTCACCACCGCGAGGACAGGGAAGGGTGTCATCTAATGAAAAACTGTTTTTT.

The chain links TRBV5-8 to TRBJ2-1, with D perhaps given as TRBD1 or TRBD2 (6 bases each). Germline-derived CDR1 and CDR2 are SGHTS and YDEGEE. The CDR3 contains 15 residues. Trimming pared 0 bases from V and 9 bases from J, leaving 16 bases between. CDR3 in DNA: TGTGCCAGCAGCTTGGCCCCGGACAGTAGCGGTGAGCAGTTCTTC. It codes for CASSLAPDSSGEQFF.